Below, one TCR beta chain is given with its context. Its antigen target is currently unknown. No per-base quality is available; no much larger clone lies one base away. These data come from a study of T cell responses to AZD1222 COVID-19 vaccine (dated by TCRdb to 2020 to 2022). For the wider study: TCR sequencing was performed for fewer than 250 trial participants, of whom around 200 were given two doses of AZD1222 and 26 were given two doses of MenACWY control vaccine. Trial participants were enrolled by age into 18-55, 56-69 and 70-plus year subgroups, with 148, 28 and 57 TCR-sequenced participants respectively. What the work shows at the level of the full study, not this receptor alone: The 56-69-year group was small, and its depth increase did not reach significance, likely because of low power. Participants were mostly white British and included more females than males, and it was suggested by the authors that clonal diversity may have been underestimated. The vaccine-associated CD4 TCRs covered the entire spike protein, and the dominant responses fell in regions 160-218 and 743-854. Conclusions about previously exposed vaccinees are limited because only six or seven AZD1222 recipients were SARS-CoV-2 seropositive at baseline. Epitopes outside the regions mutated in the B.1.351 and B.1.1.7 variants were reportedly recognized by nearly half of the unique spike-specific TCRs. A significant rise in spike-specific TCR breadth and depth was observed after two AZD1222 doses relative to day 0 and relative to MenACWY recipients. Because no day 14 peak-response samples were available, repertoires were characterized only after the peak T cell response.

The time point label on this specimen signifies: baseline before first vaccination. The treatment or condition label for this specimen denotes: meningococcal conjugate vaccine given as trial control. Samples from vaccinated people were obtained from the UK trials COV001 and COV002, which included a single-blind randomized controlled phase 2/3 trial of AZD1222 (ChAdOx1 nCoV-19) in healthy adults. For TCRbeta chain sequencing, PBMC samples were collected from trial participants at day 0 and at day 28 after the second dose. The CDR3 regions of human TCRbeta chains were analyzed by immunosequencing. The authors' pipeline ran thus. TCRs in the repertoires were compared against a reference library of SARS-CoV-2-specific TCRs that had been generated with the MIRA antigen-specificity platform. Breadth was defined as the fraction of unique TCRs that were SARS-CoV-2-associated. Depth was defined as the fraction of total T cells that were SARS-CoV-2-associated. Using the MIRA data, each spike-specific TCR was mapped to the spike region that the TCR reacts to and placed in a CD4 or CD8 class. Log10-transformed breadth and depth values were compared by one-way ANOVA with Sidak's multiple comparisons tests. Not all clones reach the TCRdb copy of this immuneACCESS table, which keeps in-frame sequences only. Checked studies attribute under half of the gap to unresolved V genes and leave the rest unexplained. Clone size and V and J calls were adopted from that table, with D and trimming inferred from the DNA. Present in this sample are about 78,000 clones, 70% to 90% of which were seen just once. The ten biggest clones cover about 5% of the sample.

The TCR originated in an adult in good health. The sample here was peripheral blood, taken on day 0 of MenACWY control vaccination.

The base sequence is TGTGCCAGCAGTAGCGGGGGGGCCGGGGCAGATACGCAGTATTTT. This is translated as CASSSGGAGADTQYF. Rearrangement joined TRBV6-5 to TRBJ2-3, with 10 bases matching TRBD2. Ends trimmed: V by 5 bases, J by 4 bases; bases unmatched to a gene: 6. Measured from the cysteine to the phenylalanine, the CDR3 is 15 residues long. Kept here is only the CDR3 DNA, which spans 45 bases and is read in frame from base 1. Based on the germline V gene, the CDR1 and CDR2 sequences are MNHEY and SVGAGI.